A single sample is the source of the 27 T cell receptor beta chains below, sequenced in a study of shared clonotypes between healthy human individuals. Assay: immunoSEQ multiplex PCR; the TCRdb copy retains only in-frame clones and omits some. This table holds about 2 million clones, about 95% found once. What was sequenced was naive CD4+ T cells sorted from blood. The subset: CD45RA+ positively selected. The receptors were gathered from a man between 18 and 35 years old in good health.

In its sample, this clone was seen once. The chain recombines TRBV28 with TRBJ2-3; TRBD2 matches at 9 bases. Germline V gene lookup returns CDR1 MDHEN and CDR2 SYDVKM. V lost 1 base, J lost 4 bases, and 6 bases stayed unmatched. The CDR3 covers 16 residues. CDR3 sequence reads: CASSLSAAGGPDTQYF. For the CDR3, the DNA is TGTGCCAGCAGTTTATCGGCAGCGGGGGGACCAGATACGCAGTATTTT.

The CDR3 loop reads CASSYGRTGADTQYF. Written as DNA, the CDR3 is TGTGCCAGCAGTTACGGGAGGACAGGGGCTGATACGCAGTATTTT. This chain joins TRBV6-6 and TRBJ2-3, with 9 bases that match TRBD1. CDR1 and CDR2 from the germline V gene are MNHNY and SVGAGI (reference sequence). This CDR3 contains 15 residues. V dropped 2 bases and J dropped 6; count of bases not matched to a gene: 6.

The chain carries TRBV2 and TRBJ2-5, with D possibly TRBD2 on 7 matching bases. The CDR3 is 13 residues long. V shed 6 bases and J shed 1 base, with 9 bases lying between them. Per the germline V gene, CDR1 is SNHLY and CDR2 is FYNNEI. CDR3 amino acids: CASRGGAQETQYF. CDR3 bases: TGTGCCAGCAGAGGGGGGGCCCAAGAGACCCAGTACTTC.

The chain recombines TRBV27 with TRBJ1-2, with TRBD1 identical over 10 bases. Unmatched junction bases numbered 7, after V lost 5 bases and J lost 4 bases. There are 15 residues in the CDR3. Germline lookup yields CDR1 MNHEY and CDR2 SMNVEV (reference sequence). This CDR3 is CASSKGQGFGYGYTF. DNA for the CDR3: TGTGCCAGCAGTAAGGGACAGGGGTTTGGCTATGGCTACACCTTC.

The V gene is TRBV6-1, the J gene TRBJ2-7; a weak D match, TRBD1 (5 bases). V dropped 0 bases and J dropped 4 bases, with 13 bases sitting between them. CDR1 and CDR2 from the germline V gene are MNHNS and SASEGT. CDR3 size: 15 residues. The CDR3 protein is CASSEALGHSYEQYF. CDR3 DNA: TGTGCCAGCAGTGAAGCGCTAGGACACTCATACGAGCAGTACTTC.

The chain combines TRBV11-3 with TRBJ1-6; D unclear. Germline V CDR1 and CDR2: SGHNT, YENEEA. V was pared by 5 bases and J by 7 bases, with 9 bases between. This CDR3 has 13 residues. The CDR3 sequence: CASSVGGNSPLHF. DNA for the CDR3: TGTGCCAGCAGCGTGGGCGGAAATTCACCCCTCCACTTT.

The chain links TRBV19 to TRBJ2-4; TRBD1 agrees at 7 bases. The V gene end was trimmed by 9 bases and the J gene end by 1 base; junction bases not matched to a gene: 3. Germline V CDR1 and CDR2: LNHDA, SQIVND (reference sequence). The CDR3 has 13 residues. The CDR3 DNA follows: TGTGCCAGCTCACAGGGGGCCAAAAACATTCAGTACTTC. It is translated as CASSQGAKNIQYF.

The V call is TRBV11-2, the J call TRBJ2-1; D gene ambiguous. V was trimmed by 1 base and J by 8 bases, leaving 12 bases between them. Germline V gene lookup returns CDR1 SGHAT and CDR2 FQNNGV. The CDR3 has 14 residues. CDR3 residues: CASSLVPGIHEQFF. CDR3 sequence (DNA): TGTGCCAGCAGCTTAGTCCCGGGCATCCATGAGCAGTTCTTC.

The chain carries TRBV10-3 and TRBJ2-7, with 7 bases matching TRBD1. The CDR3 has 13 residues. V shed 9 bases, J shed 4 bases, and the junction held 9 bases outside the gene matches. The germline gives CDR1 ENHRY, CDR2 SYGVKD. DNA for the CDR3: TGTGCCATGAGCCGGGACAGAAAATACGAGCAGTACTTC. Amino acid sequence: CAMSRDRKYEQYF.

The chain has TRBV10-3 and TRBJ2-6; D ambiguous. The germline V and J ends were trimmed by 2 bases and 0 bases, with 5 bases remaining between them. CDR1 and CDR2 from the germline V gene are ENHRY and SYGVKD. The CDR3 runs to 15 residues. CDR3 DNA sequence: TGTGCCATCAGTGAGCTCTACTCTGGGGCCAACGTCCTGACTTTC. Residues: CAISELYSGANVLTF.

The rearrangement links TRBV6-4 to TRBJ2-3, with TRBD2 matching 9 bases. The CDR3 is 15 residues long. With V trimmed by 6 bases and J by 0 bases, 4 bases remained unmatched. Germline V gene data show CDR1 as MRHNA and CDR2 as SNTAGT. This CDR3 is CASSRAGGSTDTQYF. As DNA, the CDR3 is TGTGCCAGCAGCCGGGCGGGGGGGAGCACAGATACGCAGTATTTT.

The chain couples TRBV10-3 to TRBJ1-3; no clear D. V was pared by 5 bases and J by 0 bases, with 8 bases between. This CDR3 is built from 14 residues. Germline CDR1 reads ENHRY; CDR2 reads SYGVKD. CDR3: CAISSDNSGNTIYF. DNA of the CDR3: TGTGCCATCAGTTCTGACAACTCTGGAAACACCATATATTTT.

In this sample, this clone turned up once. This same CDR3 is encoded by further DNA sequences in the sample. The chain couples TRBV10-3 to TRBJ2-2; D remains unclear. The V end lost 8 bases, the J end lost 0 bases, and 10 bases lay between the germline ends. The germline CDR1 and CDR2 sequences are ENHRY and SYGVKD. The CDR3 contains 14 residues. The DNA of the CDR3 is TGTGCCATCGGCGGCGGAGCGAACACCGGGGAGCTGTTTTTT. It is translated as CAIGGGANTGELFF.

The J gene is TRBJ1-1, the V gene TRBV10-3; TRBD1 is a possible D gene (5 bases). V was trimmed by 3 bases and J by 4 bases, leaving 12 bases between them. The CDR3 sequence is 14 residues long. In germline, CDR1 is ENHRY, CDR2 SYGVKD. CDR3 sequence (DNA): TGTGCCATCAGTGATCGAGGGGACGTCACTGAAGCTTTCTTT. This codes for CAISDRGDVTEAFF.

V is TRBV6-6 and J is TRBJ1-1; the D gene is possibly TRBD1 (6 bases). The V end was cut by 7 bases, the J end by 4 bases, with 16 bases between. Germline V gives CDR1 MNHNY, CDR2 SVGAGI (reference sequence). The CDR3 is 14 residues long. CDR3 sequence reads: CASTLPGQTTEAFF. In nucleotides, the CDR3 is TGTGCCAGCACCTTACCCGGACAGACCACTGAAGCTTTCTTT.

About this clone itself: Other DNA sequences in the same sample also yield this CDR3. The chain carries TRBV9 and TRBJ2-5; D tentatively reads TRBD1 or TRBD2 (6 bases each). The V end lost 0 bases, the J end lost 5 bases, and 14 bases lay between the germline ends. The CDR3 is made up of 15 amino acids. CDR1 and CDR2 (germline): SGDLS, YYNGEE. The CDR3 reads CASSVEPGGRETQYF. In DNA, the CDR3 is TGTGCCAGCAGCGTAGAACCCGGGGGCAGGGAGACCCAGTACTTC.

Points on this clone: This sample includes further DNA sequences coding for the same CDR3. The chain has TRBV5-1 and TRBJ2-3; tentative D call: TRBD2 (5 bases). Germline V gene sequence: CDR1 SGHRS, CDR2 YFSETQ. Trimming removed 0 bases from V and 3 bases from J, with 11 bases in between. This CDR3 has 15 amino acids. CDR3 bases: TGCGCCAGCAGCTTGGGAGGGCTTAGGACAGATACGCAGTATTTT. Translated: CASSLGGLRTDTQYF.

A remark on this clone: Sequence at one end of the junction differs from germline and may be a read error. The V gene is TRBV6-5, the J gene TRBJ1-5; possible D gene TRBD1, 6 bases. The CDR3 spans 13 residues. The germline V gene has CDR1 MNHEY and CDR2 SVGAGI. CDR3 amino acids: CAISVGADQPQHF. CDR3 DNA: TGTGCCATCAGTGTGGGGGCTGATCAGCCCCAGCATTTT.

CDR3 nucleotide sequence: TGTGCCAGCAGTACCGAGAATGAGCAGTTCTTC. Translating gives CASSTENEQFF. This rearrangement joins TRBV5-4 to TRBJ2-1; D is unclear. CDR3 length: 11 residues. From germline, CDR1 is SGHNT and CDR2 YYREEE (reference sequence). V dropped 5 bases and J dropped 7 bases, with 7 bases sitting between them.

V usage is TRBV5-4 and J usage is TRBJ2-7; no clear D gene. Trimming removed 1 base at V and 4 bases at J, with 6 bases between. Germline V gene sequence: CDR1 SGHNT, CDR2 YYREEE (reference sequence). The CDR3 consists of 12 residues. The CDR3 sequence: CASSLYPYEQYF. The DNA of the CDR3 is TGTGCCAGCAGCTTGTACCCGTACGAGCAGTACTTC. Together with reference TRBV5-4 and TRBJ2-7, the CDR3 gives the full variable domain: ETGVTQSPTHLIKTRGQQVTLRCSSQSGHNTVSWYQQALGQGPQFIFQYYREEENGRGNFPPRFSGLQFPNYSSELNVNALELDDSALYLCASSLYPYEQYFGPGTRLTVT.

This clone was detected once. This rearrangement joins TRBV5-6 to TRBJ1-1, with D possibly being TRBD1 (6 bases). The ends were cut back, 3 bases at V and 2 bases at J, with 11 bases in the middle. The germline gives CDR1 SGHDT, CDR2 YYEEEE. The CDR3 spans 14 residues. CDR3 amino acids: CASSYPDRNTEAFF. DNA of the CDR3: TGTGCCAGCAGCTATCCGGACAGAAACACTGAAGCTTTCTTT.

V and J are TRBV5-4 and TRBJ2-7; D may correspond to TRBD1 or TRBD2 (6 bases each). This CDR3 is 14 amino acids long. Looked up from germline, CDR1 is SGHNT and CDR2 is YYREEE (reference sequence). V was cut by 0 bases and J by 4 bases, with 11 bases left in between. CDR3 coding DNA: TGTGCCAGCAGCTTGGTGGGGGGCATTTACGAGCAGTACTTC. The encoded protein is CASSLVGGIYEQYF.

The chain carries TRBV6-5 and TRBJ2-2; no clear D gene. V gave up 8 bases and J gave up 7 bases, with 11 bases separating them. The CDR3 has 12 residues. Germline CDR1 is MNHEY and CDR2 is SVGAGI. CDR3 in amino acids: CASGRLNGELFF. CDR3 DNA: TGTGCCAGCGGCCGTCTTAACGGGGAGCTGTTTTTT.

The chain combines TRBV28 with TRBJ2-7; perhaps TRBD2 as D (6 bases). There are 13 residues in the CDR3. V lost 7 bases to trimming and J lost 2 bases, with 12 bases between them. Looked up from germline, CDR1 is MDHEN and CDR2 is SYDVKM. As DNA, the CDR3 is TGTGCCAGCACCTCGGGAGTAGCCTACGAGCAGTACTTC. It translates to CASTSGVAYEQYF.

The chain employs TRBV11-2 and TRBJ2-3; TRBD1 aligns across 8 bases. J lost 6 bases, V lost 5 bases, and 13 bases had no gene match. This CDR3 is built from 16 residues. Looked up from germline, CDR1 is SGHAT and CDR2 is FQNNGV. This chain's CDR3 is CASSPRTGNMRDTQYF. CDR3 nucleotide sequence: TGTGCCAGCAGCCCCAGGACAGGGAATATGAGGGATACGCAGTATTTT. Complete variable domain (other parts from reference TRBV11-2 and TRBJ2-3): EAGVAQSPRYKIIEKRQSVAFWCNPISGHATLYWYQQILGQGPKLLIQFQNNGVVDDSQLPKDRFSAERLKGVDSTLKIQPAKLEDSAVYLCASSPRTGNMRDTQYFGPGTRLTVL.

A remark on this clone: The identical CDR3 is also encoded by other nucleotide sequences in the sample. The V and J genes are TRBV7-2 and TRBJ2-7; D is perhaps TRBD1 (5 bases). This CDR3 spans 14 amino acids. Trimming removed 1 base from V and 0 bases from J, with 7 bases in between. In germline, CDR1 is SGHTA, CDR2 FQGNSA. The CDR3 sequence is CASSLVQGSYEQYF. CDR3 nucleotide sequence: TGTGCCAGCAGCTTAGTTCAGGGCTCCTACGAGCAGTACTTC.

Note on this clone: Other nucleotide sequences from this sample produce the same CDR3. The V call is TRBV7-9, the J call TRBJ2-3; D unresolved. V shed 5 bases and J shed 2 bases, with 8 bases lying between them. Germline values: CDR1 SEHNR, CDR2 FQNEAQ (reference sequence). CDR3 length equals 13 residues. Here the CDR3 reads CASSPLNTDTQYF. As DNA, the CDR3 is TGTGCCAGCAGCCCGCTTAACACAGATACGCAGTATTTT.